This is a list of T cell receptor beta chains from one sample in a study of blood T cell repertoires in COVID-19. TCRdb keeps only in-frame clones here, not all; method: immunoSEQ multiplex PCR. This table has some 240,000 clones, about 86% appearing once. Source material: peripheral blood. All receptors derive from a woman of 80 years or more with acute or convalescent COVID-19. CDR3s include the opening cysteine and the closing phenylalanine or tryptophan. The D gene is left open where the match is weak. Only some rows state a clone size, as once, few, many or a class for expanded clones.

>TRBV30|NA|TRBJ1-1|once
TGTGCCTGGAGTGGGGGGCCGGGTGAAGCTTTCTTT
CAWSGGPGEAFF
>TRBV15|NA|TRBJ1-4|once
TGTGCCACCAGCCCACAAAACAGGGAGAAAAGTGAAAAACTGTTTTTT
CATSPQNREKSEKLFF
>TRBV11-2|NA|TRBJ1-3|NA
TGTGCCAGCAAAAGGAGCTCTGGAAACACCATATATTTT
CASKRSSGNTIYF
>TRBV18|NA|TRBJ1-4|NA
TGTGCCAGCTCCGCCCTCGGAGCAACTAATGAAAAACTGTTTTTT
CASSALGATNEKLFF
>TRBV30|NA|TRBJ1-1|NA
TGTGCCTGGAGTATGAGGCAGGGGTTATTTTCGAACACTGAAGCTTTCTTT
CAWSMRQGLFSNTEAFF
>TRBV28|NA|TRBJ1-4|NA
TGTGCCAGCAGTTTGTCGGGGGCTAATGAAAAACTGTTTTTT
CASSLSGANEKLFF
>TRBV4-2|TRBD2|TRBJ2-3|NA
TGTGCCAGCAGCCAGGGGGAGGGAGGGCTAGACACAGATACGCAGTATTTT
CASSQGEGGLDTDTQYF
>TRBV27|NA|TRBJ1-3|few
TGTGCGGGGAGAACCGAGATTGGAAACACCATATATTTT
CAGRTEIGNTIYF
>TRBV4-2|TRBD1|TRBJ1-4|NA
TGTGCCAGCAGCCAGGCCGGACAGGGGGGTTATGAAAAACTGTTTTTT
CASSQAGQGGYEKLFF
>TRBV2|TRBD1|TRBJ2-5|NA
TGTGCCAGCAGTGGCCCTTTTACAGGGGGAGAGACCCAGTACTTC
CASSGPFTGGETQYF
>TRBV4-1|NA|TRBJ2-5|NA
TGCGCCAGCAGCAGGAGGGAAGGAGAGACCCAGTACTTC
CASSRREGETQYF
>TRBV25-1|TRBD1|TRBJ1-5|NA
TGTGCCAGCAGTGCACCCCGTACAGGGGGCGACAATCAGCCCCAGCATTTT
CASSAPRTGGDNQPQHF
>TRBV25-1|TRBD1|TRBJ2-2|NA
TGTGCCAGCAGTGAATTTGAGGGGGCCCCCACCGGGGAGCTGTTTTTT
CASSEFEGAPTGELFF
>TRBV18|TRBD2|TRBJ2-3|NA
TGTGCCAGCTCACCAACCACAATCGGGGGGGTTAGCACAGATACGCAGTATTTT
CASSPTTIGGVSTDTQYF
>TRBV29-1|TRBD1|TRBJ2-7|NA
TGCAGCGTATCGACAGGGGGCTCCTACGAGCAGTACTTC
CSVSTGGSYEQYF
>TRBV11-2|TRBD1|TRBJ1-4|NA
TGTGCCAGCAGCCAAACAGGGGGGAATGAAAAACTGTTTTTT
CASSQTGGNEKLFF
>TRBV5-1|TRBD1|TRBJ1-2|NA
TGCGCCAGCAGCCCGGGACAGAACTATGGCTACACCTTC
CASSPGQNYGYTF
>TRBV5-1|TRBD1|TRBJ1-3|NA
TGCGCCAGCAGCTTGGGGACAGGGGGTAGAAACACCATATATTTT
CASSLGTGGRNTIYF
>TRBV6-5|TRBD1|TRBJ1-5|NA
TGTGCCAGCAAGTGGGACAGTGGCTCCAATCAGCCCCAGCATTTT
CASKWDSGSNQPQHF
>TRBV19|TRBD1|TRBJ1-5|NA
TGTGCCAGTACCCTCCGGGACAGCTTCAATCAGCCCCAGCATTTT
CASTLRDSFNQPQHF
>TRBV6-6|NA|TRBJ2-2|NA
TGTGCCAGCAGTTACCTTCCCGGGGAGCTGTTTTTT
CASSYLPGELFF
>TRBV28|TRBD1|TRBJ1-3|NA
TGTGCCAGCAGTTTATACGGACAGGGGAAGTCTGGAAACACCATATATTTT
CASSLYGQGKSGNTIYF
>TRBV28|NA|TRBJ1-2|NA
TGTGCCAGCAGCCTCCCGGACAAGGTTGGCTACACCTTC
CASSLPDKVGYTF
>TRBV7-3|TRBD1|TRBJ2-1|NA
TGTGCCAGCAGCTCCCAGACAGGGGTTGGTGAGCAGTTCTTC
CASSSQTGVGEQFF
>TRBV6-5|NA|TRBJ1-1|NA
TGTGCCAGCAGTCCGCCGGACAGATCTGAAGCTTTCTTT
CASSPPDRSEAFF
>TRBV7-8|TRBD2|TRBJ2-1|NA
TGTGCCAGCAGCTTGGACCAGACTAGCGGGGTCAGCTCCTACAATGAGCAGTTCTTC
CASSLDQTSGVSSYNEQFF
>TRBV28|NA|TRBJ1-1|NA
TGTGCCAGCAGTTTAAGTTTAGTTGACACTGAAGCTTTCTTT
CASSLSLVDTEAFF
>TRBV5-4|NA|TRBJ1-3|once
TGTGCCAGCAGCCTCCGGGGAGGGGTTTCTGGAAACACCATATATTTT
CASSLRGGVSGNTIYF
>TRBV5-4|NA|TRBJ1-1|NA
TGTGCCAGCAGCCCCGGACAGAGAGACACTGAAGCTTTCTTT
CASSPGQRDTEAFF
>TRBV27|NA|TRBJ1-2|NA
TGTGCCAGCAGACTTATGGGGGCTCATGGCTACACCTTC
CASRLMGAHGYTF
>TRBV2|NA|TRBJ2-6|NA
TGTGCCAGCAGTTCACTTCGCTCTGGGGCCAACGTCCTGACTTTC
CASSSLRSGANVLTF
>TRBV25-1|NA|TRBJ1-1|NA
TGTGCCAGCAGTGGCGACAGGCGTGGCACTGAAGCTTTCTTT
CASSGDRRGTEAFF
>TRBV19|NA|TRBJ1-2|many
TGTGCCAGTAGTATAGGCCAGGTTGGACTGCGGATCTATGGCTACACCTTC
CASSIGQVGLRIYGYTF
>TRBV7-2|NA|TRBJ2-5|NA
TGTGCCAGCAGCCGGGACTTTGGGGGAGAGACCCAGTACTTC
CASSRDFGGETQYF
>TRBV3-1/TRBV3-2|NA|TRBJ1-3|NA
TGTGCCAGCAGCGGTTACAGGGACTCTGGAAACACCATATATTTT
CASSGYRDSGNTIYF
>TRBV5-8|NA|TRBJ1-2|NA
TGTGCCAGCAGCTTACAGGGTCCTCTCTATGGCTACACCTTC
CASSLQGPLYGYTF
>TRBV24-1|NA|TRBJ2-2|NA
TGTGCCACCACTCCAAGCACGAACACCGGGGAGCTGTTTTTT
CATTPSTNTGELFF
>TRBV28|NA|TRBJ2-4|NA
TGTGCCAGCAGCACGGGTGGGGCAGCCAAAAACATTCAGTACTTC
CASSTGGAAKNIQYF
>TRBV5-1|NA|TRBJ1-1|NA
TGCGCCAGCAGCCCGGACACCTTTGGGACTGAAGCTTTCTTT
CASSPDTFGTEAFF
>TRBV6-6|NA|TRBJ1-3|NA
TGTGCCAGCACCAAGAGCTCTGGAAACACCATATATTTT
CASTKSSGNTIYF
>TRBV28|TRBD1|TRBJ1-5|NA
TGTGCCAGCAGTGACAGGGGGCGTCAGCCCCAGCATTTT
CASSDRGRQPQHF
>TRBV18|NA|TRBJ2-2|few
TGTGCCAGCTCACTCGGACAGATCCAGACCACCGGGGAGCTGTTTTTT
CASSLGQIQTTGELFF
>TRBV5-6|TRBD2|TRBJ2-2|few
TGTGCCAGCAGCTTGGACGGGGGGGCCCCCGGGGAGCTGTTTTTT
CASSLDGGAPGELFF
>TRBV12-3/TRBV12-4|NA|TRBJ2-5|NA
TGTGCCAGCTACGGACAGCCTCAAGAGACCCAGTACTTC
CASYGQPQETQYF
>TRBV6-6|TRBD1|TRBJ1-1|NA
TGTGCCAGCAGTTCCACCGACAGGGCGGGGACTGAAGCTTTCTTT
CASSSTDRAGTEAFF
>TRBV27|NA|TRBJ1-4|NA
TGTGCCAGCAGTTTACCATTTATTACCCCAGGGCTTTGGGGCGGGGGTGAAAAACTGTTTTTT
CASSLPFITPGLWGGGEKLFF
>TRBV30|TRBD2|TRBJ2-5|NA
TGTGCGTGGGGGGGTGGGGGACTCGGGGAGACCCAGTACTTC
CAWGGGGLGETQYF
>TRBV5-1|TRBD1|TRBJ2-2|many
TGCGCCAGCAGCTTGATTTCGACAGGGCCACTGACCGGGGAGCTGTTTTTT
CASSLISTGPLTGELFF
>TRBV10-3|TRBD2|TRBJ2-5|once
TGTGCCATCAGTGAGTCAAGCGGGGGGGGAGAGACCCAGTACTTC
CAISESSGGGETQYF
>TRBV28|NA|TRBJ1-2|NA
TGTGCCAGCAAGGGAGCCGCTAACTATGGCTACACCTTC
CASKGAANYGYTF
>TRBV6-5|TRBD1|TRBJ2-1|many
TGTGCCAGCAAAGGACAGGGAGCCTACAATGAGCAGTTCTTC
CASKGQGAYNEQFF
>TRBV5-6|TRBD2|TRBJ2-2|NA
TGTGCCAGCAGGTACAGCGGGACGCCGGGGGCGAACACCGGGGAGCTGTTTTTT
CASRYSGTPGANTGELFF
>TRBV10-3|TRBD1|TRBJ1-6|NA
TGTGCCATCAGTGGGAAAACAGGGGACTTCCCATCCCTCCACTTT
CAISGKTGDFPSLHF
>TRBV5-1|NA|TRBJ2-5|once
TGCGCCAGCAGCGGGCCGGGGGGCGAGGAGACCCAGTACTTC
CASSGPGGEETQYF